The 27 T cell receptor beta chains listed next were all sequenced from one sample in a study of T cell repertoires in cytomegalovirus infection. TCRdb ran MiXCR on the reads and lists one entry per CDR3 protein. Among some 200,000 distinct CDR3 sequences, 38% were seen once, and the ten largest hold 55% to 60%. These receptors' antigens are unknown. The sequenced sample was CD8+ T cells from cultured PBMCs, obtained from culture after CMV antigen stimulation. The origin of the receptors is a human donor in good health (CMV status not recorded). Some clones in this sample may be carry-over from other donors' samples.

A few counts support this clonotype. The chain has TRBV19 and TRBJ1-1, with 9 positions matching TRBD1. The CDR3 length is 15 residues. In germline, CDR1 is LNHDA, CDR2 SQIVND (reference sequence). V shed 3 bases, J shed 2 bases, and the junction held 4 bases outside the gene matches. The CDR3 nucleotides read TGTGCCAGTAGTATCCGAACAGGGGGCAACACTGAAGCTTTCTTT. Amino acid sequence: CASSIRTGGNTEAFF.

This clonotype was counted at least ten times. The chain employs TRBV20-1 and TRBJ2-4; D is undetermined. V lost 3 bases and J 6 bases, leaving 6 bases between the germline ends. From germline, CDR1 is DFQATT and CDR2 SNEGSKA (reference sequence). The CDR3 totals 11 residues. The CDR3 is CSASLINIQYF. In DNA, the CDR3 is TGCAGTGCTAGTCTGATAAACATTCAGTACTTC.

This clonotype was seen a handful of times. This chain uses TRBV20-1 with TRBJ2-3, with 9 bases that match TRBD2. V gave up 0 bases and J gave up 6 bases; unmatched junction bases: 4. Germline CDR1 is DFQATT and CDR2 is SNEGSKA (reference sequence). The CDR3 extends over 14 amino acids. In DNA form, the CDR3 reads TGCAGTGCTAGAGATAGCGGGGGCGATGATACGCAGTATTTT. Its translation is CSARDSGGDDTQYF.

This chain connects TRBV7-3 to TRBJ2-2, with TRBD1 matching 9 bases. V shed 5 bases and J 4 bases; nucleotides not matched to a gene: 8. The V gene's germline CDR1 is SGHTA and CDR2 FQGTGA. This CDR3 is 16 amino acids long. The CDR3 loop reads CASSAMDRGATGELFF. The CDR3 DNA is TGTGCCAGCAGCGCGATGGACAGGGGTGCCACCGGGGAGCTGTTTTTT.

This clonotype has only a few counts. Here the CDR3 reads CASSSLAFSYNEQFF. In DNA, the CDR3 is TGTGCCAGCAGTTCTCTAGCGTTCTCCTACAATGAGCAGTTCTTC. This sequence joins TRBV27 and TRBJ2-1, with D maybe TRBD2 (6 bases). V lost 4 bases and J lost 0, with 10 bases in between. Germline V gene sequence: CDR1 MNHEY, CDR2 SMNVEV (reference sequence). This CDR3 has 15 residues.

Only a few counts were recorded for this clonotype. The genes are TRBV18 and TRBJ2-1, with D tentatively TRBD1 or TRBD2 (5 bases each). This CDR3 comprises 12 residues. V shed 4 bases and J shed 6 bases, with 7 bases lying between them. Germline V gene sequence: CDR1 KGHSH, CDR2 LQKENI. The CDR3 reads CASSQGSNEQFF. Written as DNA, the CDR3 is TGTGCCAGCTCACAGGGGAGCAATGAGCAGTTCTTC.

This clonotype was seen more than once but under ten times. The chain employs TRBV27 and TRBJ2-7; TRBD2 agrees at 8 bases. The germline CDR1 and CDR2 sequences are MNHEY and SMNVEV (reference sequence). This CDR3 has 14 residues. V was clipped by 3 bases and J by 7 bases; unmatched bases: 8. The CDR3 is CASSFKAGGWEQYF. The CDR3 DNA is TGTGCCAGCAGTTTTAAGGCGGGGGGCTGGGAGCAGTACTTC.

This clonotype was seen more than once but under ten times. This chain joins TRBV28 and TRBJ2-1; the D gene is possibly TRBD2 (6 bases). CDR1 is MDHEN, CDR2 SYDVKM, per germline. The CDR3 is made up of 15 amino acids. V lost 7 bases, J lost 4 bases, and 17 bases lay in between. This CDR3 reads CASTPHGEVYNEQFF. CDR3 bases: TGTGCCAGCACCCCCCACGGGGAGGTATACAATGAGCAGTTCTTC.

This clonotype was found a few times. V usage is TRBV7-9 and J usage is TRBJ2-5; D unresolved. CDR1 and CDR2 (germline): SEHNR, FQNEAQ (reference sequence). With 5 bases removed from V and 1 base from J, the gap between germline ends came to 11 bases. CDR3 size: 14 residues. The DNA for the CDR3 is TGTGCCAGCAGCCCCCCCCGGGCCCAAGAGACCCAGTACTTC. Protein product: CASSPPRAQETQYF.

This chain connects TRBV14 to TRBJ2-1, with 9 bases lining up with TRBD2. CDR3 length equals 16 residues. Trimming removed 3 bases from V and 3 bases from J; junction bases left unmatched: 6. Looked up from germline, CDR1 is SGHDN and CDR2 is FVKESK. CDR3: CASSQRLAGLYNEQFF. CDR3 nucleotide sequence: TGTGCCAGCAGCCAGCGTCTAGCGGGGCTCTACAATGAGCAGTTCTTC.

In this sample, this clonotype turned up a few times. V is TRBV6-1 and J is TRBJ2-3; D remains ambiguous. CDR1 and CDR2 from the germline V gene are MNHNS and SASEGT. Trimming left V 3 bases short and J 2 bases short, with 15 bases between. This CDR3 comprises 16 residues. The CDR3 spells CASSEEPSTFTDTQYF. The CDR3 DNA reads as TGTGCCAGCAGTGAGGAACCCTCTACTTTCACAGATACGCAGTATTTT.

This clonotype appeared many times. The chain links TRBV20-1 to TRBJ2-1; 8 positions agree with TRBD2. Germline-derived CDR1 and CDR2 are DFQATT and SNEGSKA (reference sequence). V shed 1 base, J shed 0 bases, and the junction held 5 bases outside the gene matches. The CDR3 loop spans 16 amino acids. CDR3 amino acids: CSARVRSGSSYNEQFF. CDR3 DNA sequence: TGCAGTGCTAGAGTGCGGAGCGGGAGCTCCTACAATGAGCAGTTCTTC.

CDR3 in DNA: TGTGCCTGGAATCTGGCGGGAGACACAGATACGCAGTATTTT. It yields the protein CAWNLAGDTDTQYF. The chain recombines TRBV30 with TRBJ2-3; 7 bases line up with TRBD2. Germline values: CDR1 GTSNPN, CDR2 SVGIG (reference sequence). The length of the CDR3 is 14 residues. The J segment lost 2 bases and the V segment lost 4 bases, leaving 6 bases of the junction unmatched.

The rearrangement links TRBV7-9 to TRBJ2-1; D remains unclear. In germline, CDR1 is SEHNR, CDR2 FQNEAQ (reference sequence). This CDR3 contains 15 residues. V was shortened by 3 bases and J by 0 bases, with 9 bases between the two germline ends. CDR3 nucleotides: TGTGCCAGCAGCTTCCCTCACGACTCCTACAATGAGCAGTTCTTC. Translation: CASSFPHDSYNEQFF.

This clonotype was seen just once. The rearrangement links TRBV11-2 to TRBJ2-1; D call uncertain. CDR3 length: 13 residues. Germline V gives CDR1 SGHAT, CDR2 FQNNGV. V was clipped by 5 bases and J by 5 bases, with 10 bases between them. The CDR3: CASSPTEDNEQFF. CDR3 coding DNA: TGTGCCAGCAGCCCGACCGAAGACAATGAGCAGTTCTTC.

The V gene is TRBV14, the J gene TRBJ2-1; D may be TRBD1 (6 bases). From germline, CDR1 is SGHDN and CDR2 FVKESK. Trimming pared 2 bases from V and 6 bases from J, leaving 17 bases between. The CDR3 covers 16 residues. CDR3 coding DNA: TGTGCCAGCAGCCAAAAGGGGGTACTGAGGGGCAATGAGCAGTTCTTC. Translated: CASSQKGVLRGNEQFF.

This clonotype was seen at least ten times. The gene calls are TRBV7-8 and TRBJ2-1; D uncertain. V was cut by 1 base and J by 4 bases, with 5 bases left in between. The germline CDR1 and CDR2 sequences are SGHVS and FQNEAQ. The length of the CDR3 is 13 residues. The CDR3 here is CASSLGAYNEQFF. The CDR3, as DNA: TGTGCCAGCAGCTTAGGGGCGTACAATGAGCAGTTCTTC.

This clonotype was seen a single time. The gene calls are TRBV12-3 or TRBV12-4 and TRBJ1-4; D may be TRBD1 (6 bases). This CDR3 contains 14 residues. The V gene lost 4 bases and the J gene lost 7 bases, with 13 bases spanning the gap. In DNA, the CDR3 is TGTGCCAGCAGTTCTCCAGGGGTCCGTGAAAAACTGTTTTTT. It encodes CASSSPGVREKLFF.

This clonotype was seen ten or more times. The V and J genes are TRBV12-5 and TRBJ1-1; D is undetermined. The CDR3 is 19 residues long. Germline CDR1 and CDR2: LGHNT and FRNRAP. V was shortened by 0 bases and J by 0 bases, with 20 bases between the two germline ends. The CDR3 reads CASGLVLRLFEGLNTEAFF. In DNA form, the CDR3 reads TGTGCTAGTGGTTTGGTACTAAGACTCTTCGAGGGATTGAACACTGAAGCTTTCTTT.

This clonotype was counted between two and nine times. V usage is TRBV11-2 and J usage is TRBJ1-4; D not resolved. V was trimmed by 6 bases and J by 6 bases, leaving 17 bases between them. Germline loops: CDR1 SGHAT, CDR2 FQNNGV. This CDR3 is built from 15 residues. The CDR3 DNA reads TGTGCCAGCAGTACCCCCGGGGTGGAAGATGAAAAACTGTTTTTT. Translation gives CASSTPGVEDEKLFF. The variable domain in full, with the rest retrieved from reference TRBV11-2 and TRBJ1-4, is EAGVAQSPRYKIIEKRQSVAFWCNPISGHATLYWYQQILGQGPKLLIQFQNNGVVDDSQLPKDRFSAERLKGVDSTLKIQPAKLEDSAVYLCASSTPGVEDEKLFFGSGTQLSVL.

This clonotype was detected a few times. The genes are TRBV7-9 and TRBJ2-7; D could derive from TRBD1 or TRBD2 (5 bases each). With 8 bases removed from V and 4 bases from J, the gap between germline ends came to 15 bases. Germline V gene sequence: CDR1 SEHNR, CDR2 FQNEAQ (reference sequence). CDR3 length: 13 amino acids. CDR3 residues: CASRTGSGYEQYF. The CDR3 DNA sequence: TGTGCCAGCCGCACGGGATCAGGGTACGAGCAGTACTTC.

The genes are TRBV19 and TRBJ2-1; D unresolved. Trimming pared 10 bases from V and 15 bases from J, leaving 10 bases between. The germline CDR1 and CDR2 sequences are LNHDA and SQIVND (reference sequence). CDR3 size: 8 residues. The CDR3 is CATAPRFF. CDR3 sequence (DNA): TGTGCCACTGCTCCGCGGTTCTTC.

The chain employs TRBV19 and TRBJ2-7; D not certain. CDR1 is LNHDA, CDR2 SQIVND, per germline (reference sequence). Deletions cut 4 bases from V and 0 bases from J, with 13 bases between. CDR3 length: 15 residues. The DNA of the CDR3 is TGTGCCAGTAGTACCAGACTTGGCAGCTCCTACGAGCAGTACTTC. Protein: CASSTRLGSSYEQYF.

Points on this clonotype: It may be a read error: a sequence one base away is much more abundant. No conserved phenylalanine or tryptophan is present at the end of the CDR3, so a read error is the likely explanation. The chain has TRBV24-1 and TRBJ2-5; D not certain. The CDR3 contains 14 residues. Germline V gives CDR1 KGHDR, CDR2 SFDVKD. The V end lost 3 bases, the J end lost 3 bases, and 10 bases lay between the germline ends. CDR3 coding DNA: TGTGCCACCAGTGATGTGACATTTGAAGAGACCCAGTACGTC. As protein: CATSDVTFEETQYV.

The rearrangement links TRBV24-1 to TRBJ2-1; D might be TRBD2 (5 bases). V was trimmed by 4 bases and J by 0 bases, leaving 18 bases between them. Germline lookup yields CDR1 KGHDR and CDR2 SFDVKD. The CDR3 spans 18 residues. For the CDR3, the DNA is TGTGCCACCAGTGACCTCAAGGAGCGGTCTAGCTCCTACAATGAGCAGTTCTTC. This gives the protein CATSDLKERSSSYNEQFF.

The chain is built from TRBV12-3 or TRBV12-4 and TRBJ1-2, with D possibly matching TRBD1 (6 bases). The V and J ends lost 7 bases and 8 bases respectively, with 20 bases between them. The CDR3 contains 14 residues. The DNA of the CDR3 is TGTGCCAGCACCCCTGAAGGGGGGCGAGGAGGCTACACCTTC. It encodes CASTPEGGRGGYTF.

This clonotype was picked up a small number of times. V usage is TRBV4-2 and J usage is TRBJ2-3; D gene ambiguous. The germline V gene encodes CDR1 LGHNA and CDR2 YNFKEQ. The V end lost 1 base, the J end lost 4 bases, and 9 bases lay between the germline ends. The length of the CDR3 is 14 residues. CDR3 protein: CASSQGFGSDTQYF. The DNA of the CDR3 is TGTGCCAGCAGCCAAGGTTTTGGGTCAGATACGCAGTATTTT.